This T cell receptor (beta chain) is from a study of CXCR3 chemokines and chemotherapy response in bladder cancer (dated 2022 in TCRdb). A note on the overall study: The study set out to examine whether the activity of the CXCR3 chemokine system within tumors predicted response to chemotherapy in human bladder cancer.

From cysteine to phenylalanine, the CDR3 is 16 amino acids long. Just CDR3 DNA is preserved here, 48 bases in frame from base 1. The germline V end is reduced by 4 bases and the J end by 9 bases; junction bases left unmatched: 6. Ten or more counts support this clonotype. Its antigen specificity is not known. Base qualities are not provided; no much larger clone lies one nucleotide away. The method behind the library was PCR. Sequencing used an Illumina HiSeq 2500. TCRdb reprocessed the public reads (quality trimming at Q25 with fastp, clone calling with MiXCR) and kept in-frame beta chains. Merged by CDR3 protein, the rows form single entries marked with the most common genes and DNA. A total of roughly 2,500 distinct CDR3 sequences appear in this sample, 15% to 20% of them only once. The ten top clones hold under 30% of the sample.

This clonotype was sampled from a human donor with bladder cancer that responded to neoadjuvant chemotherapy. This material was collected from a patient whose treatment included neoadjuvant chemotherapy. This chain joins TRBV12-3 or TRBV12-4 to TRBJ2-1; TRBD2 matches 16 bases in the middle. The nucleotides read TGTGCCAGCAGTTCCGGGACTAGCGGGAGGGCCTTTGAGCAGTTCTTC. This yields the protein CASSSGTSGRAFEQFF.